The T cell receptor (beta chain) described here comes from a study of blood T cell repertoires in COVID-19. Germline CDR1 and CDR2: KGHSH and LQKENI. After removal of 5 bases from V and 0 bases from J, the junction contained 13 bases not matched to a gene. The CDR3 is 18 amino acids. Clones were read by immunoSEQ multiplex PCR, and TCRdb kept only the in-frame ones, dropping some. This sample has some 260,000 clones, with 80% to 90% found just once. The receptor was isolated from a man aged 40-49 years who had recovered from COVID-19. Sequences were obtained from PBMCs or T cells enriched from blood (not recorded which). V usage is TRBV18 and J usage is TRBJ1-3, with TRBD1 matching over 7 bases. The CDR3: CASSTGTAVLDSGNTIYF. CDR3 nucleotides: TGTGCCAGCTCAACCGGGACAGCTGTACTCGACTCTGGAAACACCATATATTTT.